One sample yielded the 3 T cell receptor beta chains listed below, sequenced in a study of blood T cell repertoires in COVID-19. Assay used: immunoSEQ multiplex PCR; TCRdb lists only in-frame clones, some missing. The sample has 85,000 to 100,000 clones, around 80% seen once. What was sequenced was peripheral blood. The source is a man between 50 and 59 years old who had recovered from COVID-19.

V is TRBV2 and J is TRBJ1-1; D perhaps matches TRBD1 (5 bases). Germline V CDR1 and CDR2: SNHLY, FYNNEI. Trimming shortened V by 6 bases and J by 1 base, and 12 bases separated the two germline ends. The CDR3 is made up of 14 amino acids. Here the CDR3 reads CASSVGRGNTEAFF. Written as DNA, the CDR3 is TGTGCCAGCAGCGTTGGGAGGGGGAACACTGAAGCTTTCTTT. Drawing the rest from reference TRBV2 and TRBJ1-1, the complete variable domain is EPEVTQTPSHQVTQMGQEVILRCVPISNHLYFYWYRQILGQKVEFLVSFYNNEISEKSEIFDDQFSVERPDGSNFTLKIRSTKLEDSAMYFCASSVGRGNTEAFFGQGTRLTVV.

This chain uses TRBV3-1 (or the pseudogene TRBV3-2) with TRBJ2-1, with 9 bases that match TRBD2. The germline CDR1 and CDR2 sequences are LGHDT and YNNKEL (reference sequence). This CDR3 spans 17 amino acids. V was clipped by 8 bases and J by 12 bases; unmatched bases: 23. CDR3 residues: CASVMGPAGGPGKGQFF. DNA for the CDR3: TGTGCCAGCGTGATGGGGCCGGCGGGAGGGCCAGGGAAGGGGCAGTTCTTC.

J is TRBJ1-2 and V is TRBV6-1; TRBD1 agrees at 11 bases. CDR3 length: 15 amino acids. V gave up 2 bases and J gave up 7 bases; unmatched junction bases: 6. The germline CDR1 and CDR2 sequences are MNHNS and SASEGT. CDR3 residues: CASSEILGQGAGYTF. The CDR3 DNA reads TGTGCCAGCAGTGAAATCCTAGGACAGGGGGCTGGCTACACCTTC.